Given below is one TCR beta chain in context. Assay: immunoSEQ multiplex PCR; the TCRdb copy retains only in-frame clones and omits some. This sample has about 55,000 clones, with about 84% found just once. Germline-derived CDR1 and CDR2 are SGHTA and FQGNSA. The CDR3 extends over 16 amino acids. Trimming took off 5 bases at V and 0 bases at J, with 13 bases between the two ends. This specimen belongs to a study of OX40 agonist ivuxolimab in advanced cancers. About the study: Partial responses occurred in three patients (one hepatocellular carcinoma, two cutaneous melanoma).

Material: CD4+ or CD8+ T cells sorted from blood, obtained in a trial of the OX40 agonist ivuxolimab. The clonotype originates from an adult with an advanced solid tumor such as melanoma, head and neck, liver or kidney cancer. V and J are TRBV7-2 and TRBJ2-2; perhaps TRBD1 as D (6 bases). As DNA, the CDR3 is TGTGCCAGCAGCCCAGGACAGTCCGCGAACACCGGGGAGCTGTTTTTT. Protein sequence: CASSPGQSANTGELFF.